This T cell receptor (beta chain) was observed in a study of shared clonotypes between healthy human individuals. Overall study findings and caveats: Naive CD4 clonotypes overlapped across a handful of donors at around 5%.

Nashville, Tennessee was home to all donors, who were Caucasian adults. In the CD4+ fraction, cells were divided into CD45RA+ naive and CD45RA-negative memory subsets. This CDR3 has 18 residues. V was clipped by 1 base and J by 3 bases; unmatched bases: 14. Germline V gene data show CDR1 as MNHNS and CDR2 as SASEGT. On this clone: No antigen is known for it.

Per the study methods: For the immunoSEQ data, sequences were junction-only without quality scores, so filtering differed. Repertoires were generated with immunoSEQ multiplex PCR, while TCRdb's copy carries only in-frame clones and drops some. The V and J calls and clone size are taken from that table; D and trimming were inferred from the DNA. The sample has about 1 million clones; 60% to 80% are singletons. The V and J genes are TRBV6-1 and TRBJ2-7; the match to TRBD1 covers 8 bases. Source material: memory CD4+ T cells sorted from blood. The sample's subset: CD45RA-negative fraction. The receptor comes from a man between 18 and 29 years old in good health. DNA for the CDR3: TGTGCCAGCAGTGAAGGAAGCTTCGGGACAGGTAACCGCTACGAGCAGTACTTC. This translates into CASSEGSFGTGNRYEQYF.